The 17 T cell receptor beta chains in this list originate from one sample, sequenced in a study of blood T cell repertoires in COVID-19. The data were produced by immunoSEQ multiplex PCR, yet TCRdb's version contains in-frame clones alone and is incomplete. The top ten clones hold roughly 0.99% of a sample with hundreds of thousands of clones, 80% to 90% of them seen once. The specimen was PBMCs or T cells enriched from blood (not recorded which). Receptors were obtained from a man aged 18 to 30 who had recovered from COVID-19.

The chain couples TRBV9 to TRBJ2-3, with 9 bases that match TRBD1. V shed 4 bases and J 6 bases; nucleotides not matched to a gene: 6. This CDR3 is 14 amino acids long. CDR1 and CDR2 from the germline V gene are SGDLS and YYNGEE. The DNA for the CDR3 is TGTGCCAGCAGCCCCCGGGACAGGGCCGATACGCAGTATTTT. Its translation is CASSPRDRADTQYF.

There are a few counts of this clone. The CDR3 loop reads CASSQDMTSRGYNEQFF. In DNA form, the CDR3 reads TGCGCCAGCAGCCAAGATATGACTTCCAGGGGCTACAATGAGCAGTTCTTC. The genes are TRBV4-3 and TRBJ2-1; maybe TRBD1 (6 bases). Between the trimmed V and J ends, which lost 0 bases and 3 bases, there was a span of 15 bases. The CDR3 has 17 amino acids. Germline V gives CDR1 LGHNA, CDR2 YSLEER.

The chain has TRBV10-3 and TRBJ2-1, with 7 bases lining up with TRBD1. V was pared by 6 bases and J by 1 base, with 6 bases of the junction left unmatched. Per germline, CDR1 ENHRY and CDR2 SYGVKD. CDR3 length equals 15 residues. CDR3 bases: TGTGCCATCAGATCCGGGACAGCTTCCTACAATGAGCAGTTCTTC. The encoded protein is CAIRSGTASYNEQFF.

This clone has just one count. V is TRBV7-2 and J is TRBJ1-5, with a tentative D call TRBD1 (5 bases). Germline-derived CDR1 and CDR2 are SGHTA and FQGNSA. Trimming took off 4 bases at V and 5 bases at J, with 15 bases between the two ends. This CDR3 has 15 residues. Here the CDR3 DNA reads TGTGCCAGCAGCTCCAGACGGGGGTGGGATCAGCCCCAGCATTTT. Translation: CASSSRRGWDQPQHF.

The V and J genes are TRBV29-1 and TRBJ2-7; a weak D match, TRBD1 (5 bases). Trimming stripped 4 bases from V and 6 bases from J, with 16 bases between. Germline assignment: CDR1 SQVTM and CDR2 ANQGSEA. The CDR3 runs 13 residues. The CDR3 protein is CSVAQEGAGEQYF. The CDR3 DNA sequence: TGCAGCGTTGCACAGGAAGGGGCAGGCGAGCAGTACTTC.

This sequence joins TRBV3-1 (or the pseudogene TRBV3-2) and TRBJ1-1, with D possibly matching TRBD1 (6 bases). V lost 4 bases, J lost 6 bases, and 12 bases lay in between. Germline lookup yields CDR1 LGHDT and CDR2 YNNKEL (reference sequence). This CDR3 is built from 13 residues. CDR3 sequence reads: CASSPPGVPEAFF. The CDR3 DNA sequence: TGTGCCAGCAGCCCCCCAGGGGTCCCTGAAGCTTTCTTT.

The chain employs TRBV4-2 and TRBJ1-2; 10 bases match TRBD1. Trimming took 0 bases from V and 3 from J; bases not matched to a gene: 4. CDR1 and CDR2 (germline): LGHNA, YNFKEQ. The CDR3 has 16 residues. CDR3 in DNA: TGTGCCAGCAGCCAAGATAGGACAGGGGGACACTATGGCTACACCTTC. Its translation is CASSQDRTGGHYGYTF.

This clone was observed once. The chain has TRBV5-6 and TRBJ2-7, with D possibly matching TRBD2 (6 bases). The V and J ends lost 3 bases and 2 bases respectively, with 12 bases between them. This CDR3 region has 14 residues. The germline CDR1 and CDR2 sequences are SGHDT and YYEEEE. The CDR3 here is CASSWEGTPYEQYF. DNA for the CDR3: TGTGCCAGCAGCTGGGAAGGGACTCCCTACGAGCAGTACTTC.

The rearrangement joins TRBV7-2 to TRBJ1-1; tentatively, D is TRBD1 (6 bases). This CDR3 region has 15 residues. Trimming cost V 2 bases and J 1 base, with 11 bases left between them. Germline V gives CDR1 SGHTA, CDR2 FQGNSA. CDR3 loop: CASSLPGTQNTEAFF. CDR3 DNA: TGTGCCAGCAGCTTACCCGGGACACAGAACACTGAAGCTTTCTTT.

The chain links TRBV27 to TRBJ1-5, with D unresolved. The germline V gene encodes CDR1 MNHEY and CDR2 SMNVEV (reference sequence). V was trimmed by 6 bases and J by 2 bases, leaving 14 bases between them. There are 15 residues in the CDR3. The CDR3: CASSRDPEGNQPQHF. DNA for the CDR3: TGTGCCAGCAGCCGAGACCCAGAGGGCAATCAGCCCCAGCATTTT.

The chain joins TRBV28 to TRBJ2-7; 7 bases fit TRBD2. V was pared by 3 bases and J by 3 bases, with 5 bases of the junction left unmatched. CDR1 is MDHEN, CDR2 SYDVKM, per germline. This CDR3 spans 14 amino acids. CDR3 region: CASSLRESFYEQYF. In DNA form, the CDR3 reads TGTGCCAGCAGTTTGCGGGAGTCCTTCTACGAGCAGTACTTC.

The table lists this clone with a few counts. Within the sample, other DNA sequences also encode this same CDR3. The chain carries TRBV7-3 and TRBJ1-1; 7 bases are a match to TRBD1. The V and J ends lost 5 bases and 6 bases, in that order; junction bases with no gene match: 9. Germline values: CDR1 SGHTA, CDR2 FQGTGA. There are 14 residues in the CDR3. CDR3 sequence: CASSRGGQGAEAFF. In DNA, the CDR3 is TGTGCCAGCAGCCGAGGGGGCCAGGGGGCTGAAGCTTTCTTT.

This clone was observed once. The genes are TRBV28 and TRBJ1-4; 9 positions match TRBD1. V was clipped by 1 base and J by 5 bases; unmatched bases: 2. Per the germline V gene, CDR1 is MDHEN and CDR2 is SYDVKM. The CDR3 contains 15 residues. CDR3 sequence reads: CASSLFGTGNEKLFF. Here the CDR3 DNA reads TGTGCCAGCAGTTTATTTGGGACAGGGAATGAAAAACTGTTTTTT.

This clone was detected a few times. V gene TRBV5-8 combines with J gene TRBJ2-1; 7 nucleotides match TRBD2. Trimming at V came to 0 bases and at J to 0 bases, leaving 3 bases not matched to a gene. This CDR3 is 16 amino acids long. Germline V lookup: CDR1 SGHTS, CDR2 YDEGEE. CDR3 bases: TGTGCCAGCAGCTTGGAAGCGGGGAGCTCCTACAATGAGCAGTTCTTC. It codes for CASSLEAGSSYNEQFF.

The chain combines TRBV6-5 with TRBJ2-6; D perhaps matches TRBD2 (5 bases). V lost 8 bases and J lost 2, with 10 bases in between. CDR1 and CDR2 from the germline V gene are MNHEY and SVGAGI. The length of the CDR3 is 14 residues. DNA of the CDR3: TGTGCCAGCGGCGCGCGGGCTGGGGCCAACGTCCTGACTTTC. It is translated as CASGARAGANVLTF.

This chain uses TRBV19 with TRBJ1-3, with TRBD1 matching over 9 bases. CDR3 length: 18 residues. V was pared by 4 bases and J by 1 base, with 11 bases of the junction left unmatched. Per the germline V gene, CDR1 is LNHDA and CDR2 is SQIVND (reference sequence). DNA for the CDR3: TGTGCCAGTAGTACCCCACGGGACAGGGTGGAATCTGGAAACACCATATATTTT. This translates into CASSTPRDRVESGNTIYF.

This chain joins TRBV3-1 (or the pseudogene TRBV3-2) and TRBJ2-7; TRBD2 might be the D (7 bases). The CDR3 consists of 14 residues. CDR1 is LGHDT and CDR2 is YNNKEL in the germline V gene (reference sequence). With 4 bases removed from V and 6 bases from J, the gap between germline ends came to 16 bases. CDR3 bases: TGTGCCAGCAGCCCTGGGGAGGGGGTCGGCGAGCAGTACTTC. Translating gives CASSPGEGVGEQYF.